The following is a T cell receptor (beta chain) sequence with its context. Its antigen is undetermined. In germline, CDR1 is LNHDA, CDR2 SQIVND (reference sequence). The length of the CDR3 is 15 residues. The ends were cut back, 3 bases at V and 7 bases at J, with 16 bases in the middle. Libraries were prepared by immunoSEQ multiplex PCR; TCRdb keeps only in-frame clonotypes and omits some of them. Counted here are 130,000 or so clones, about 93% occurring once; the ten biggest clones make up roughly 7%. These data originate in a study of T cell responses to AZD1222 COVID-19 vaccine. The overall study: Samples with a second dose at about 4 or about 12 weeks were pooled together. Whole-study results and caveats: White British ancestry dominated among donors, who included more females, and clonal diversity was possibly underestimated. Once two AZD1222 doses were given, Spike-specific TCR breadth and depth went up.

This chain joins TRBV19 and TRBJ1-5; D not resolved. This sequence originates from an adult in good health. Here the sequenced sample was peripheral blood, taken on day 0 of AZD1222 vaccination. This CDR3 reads CASSITPQVRQPQHF. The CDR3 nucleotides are TGTGCCAGTAGTATCACCCCGCAGGTGCGGCAGCCCCAGCATTTT.